Below, 8 T cell receptor beta chains from the same sample are listed, as sequenced in a study of breast tumors, draining lymph nodes, adjacent tissues. The lymph nodes were axillary draining lymph nodes from breast cancer patients. TCRdb recomputed calls from the multiplex PCR reads with MiXCR, one row per CDR3 protein. The data show 200,000 to 250,000 distinct CDR3 sequences, about 34% seen once. Source material: axillary lymph node tissue. These receptor sequences come from a female donor with breast cancer. Some clones in this sample may be carry-over from other donors' samples.

This clonotype occurred many times. V is TRBV20-1 and J is TRBJ2-3; a weak D match, TRBD1 (6 bases). Trimming took 1 base from V and 0 from J, leaving 11 bases between them. The CDR3 is 15 residues long. Germline CDR1 DFQATT, CDR2 SNEGSKA (reference sequence). CDR3 in amino acids: CSARGFQGSTDTQYF. The CDR3 DNA reads TGCAGTGCTAGAGGATTTCAGGGGAGCACAGATACGCAGTATTTT.

The CDR3 is CASSLPGGTAYGYTF. CDR3 sequence (DNA): TGTGCCAGCAGTTTACCAGGGGGGACAGCTTATGGCTACACCTTC. This chain links TRBV28 with TRBJ1-2; 7 bases agree with TRBD1. The CDR3 sequence is 15 residues long. Germline V gives CDR1 MDHEN, CDR2 SYDVKM. J gave up 5 bases and V 2 bases, and 8 bases lay outside the gene matches.

This clonotype was counted ten times or more. The J gene is TRBJ2-1, the V gene TRBV20-1; D not certain. CDR3 length: 16 amino acids. Trimming cost V 4 bases and J 0 bases, with 16 bases left between them. Germline-derived CDR1 and CDR2 are DFQATT and SNEGSKA (reference sequence). The CDR3 region is CSAIIVGFSSYNEQFF. As DNA, the CDR3 is TGCAGTGCTATAATAGTGGGTTTTAGCTCCTACAATGAGCAGTTCTTC.

The sample holds many counts of this clonotype. The chain uses TRBV4-1 and TRBJ1-4, with D tentatively TRBD1 (6 bases). V lost 3 bases and J 7 bases, leaving 15 bases between the germline ends. CDR1 and CDR2 (germline): MGHRA, YSYEKL. The CDR3 loop spans 15 amino acids. CDR3 sequence reads: CASSHLPGHVEKLFF. The CDR3 coding sequence is TGCGCCAGCAGCCACCTACCGGGACATGTTGAAAAACTGTTTTTT.

The chain employs TRBV20-1 and TRBJ2-5, with D possibly matching TRBD2 (6 bases). The germline gives CDR1 DFQATT, CDR2 SNEGSKA (reference sequence). V was pared by 2 bases and J by 0 bases, with 13 bases between. The CDR3 runs 15 residues. The DNA for the CDR3 is TGCAGTGCTAGACGCCCGGGAGTGTACCAAGAGACCCAGTACTTC. Translating gives CSARRPGVYQETQYF.

This clonotype was detected many times. The genes are TRBV5-1 and TRBJ2-3, with 9 bases matching TRBD1. The CDR3 is 16 amino acids. CDR1 is SGHRS, CDR2 YFSETQ, per germline. After removal of 0 bases from V and 4 bases from J, the junction contained 6 bases not matched to a gene. In DNA form, the CDR3 reads TGCGCCAGCAGCTTGGCCCGAACAGGGGGCGCAGATACGCAGTATTTT. It is translated as CASSLARTGGADTQYF. The full variable domain, completed using reference TRBV5-1 and TRBJ2-3, is KAGVTQTPRYLIKTRGQQVTLSCSPISGHRSVSWYQQTPGQGLQFLFEYFSETQRNKGNFPGRFSGRQFSNSRSEMNVSTLELGDSALYLCASSLARTGGADTQYFGPGTRLTVL.

This clonotype has a count of ten or more. Here the CDR3 DNA reads TGTGCCAGCCGGCTTGCCGGGACCGACTTCTACGAGCAGTACTTC. This gives the protein CASRLAGTDFYEQYF. V and J are TRBV19 and TRBJ2-7; D may be TRBD1 or TRBD2 (5 bases each). CDR1 is LNHDA and CDR2 is SQIVND in the germline V gene (reference sequence). The CDR3 has 15 residues. V lost 9 bases, J lost 3 bases, and 21 bases lay in between.

As to this clonotype: One base away lies a much larger clone, so this may be a sequencing read error. The V call is TRBV2, the J call TRBJ1-2; D gene uncertain. Germline V gene lookup returns CDR1 SNHLY and CDR2 FYNNEI. This CDR3 contains 10 residues. The CDR3 loop reads CAGSTDGYTF. As DNA, the CDR3 is TGTGCCGGCAGTACCGACGGCTACACCTTC.